The rows below give T cell receptor beta chains drawn from one sample of a study of T cell responses to AZD1222 COVID-19 vaccine. Data came from immunoSEQ multiplex PCR; TCRdb stores just in-frame clones and leaves some out. The sample shows 100,000 to 150,000 clones, roughly 92% of them seen only once. The source was peripheral blood, collected 28 days after the second AZD1222 dose. The receptors shown here come from an adult who received the AZD1222 COVID-19 vaccine. Both conserved end residues are part of each CDR3. The order of the fields is J gene, V gene, CDR3 protein.

j_gene: TRBJ1-5
v_gene: TRBV28
CDR3aa: CASSLGRGPNQPQHF

j_gene: TRBJ2-1
v_gene: TRBV5-6
CDR3aa: CASRYRDRPNEQFF

j_gene: TRBJ1-4
v_gene: TRBV28
CDR3aa: CASSSFGGSNEKLFF

j_gene: TRBJ1-5
v_gene: TRBV4-2
CDR3aa: CASSQGEGMSNQPQHF

j_gene: TRBJ1-4
v_gene: TRBV11-3
CDR3aa: CASSPGTGEDEKLFF

j_gene: TRBJ2-4
v_gene: TRBV7-3
CDR3aa: CASSLNGPGTKNIQYF

j_gene: TRBJ2-1
v_gene: TRBV11-2
CDR3aa: CASSLVSTSGYNEQFF

j_gene: TRBJ1-3
v_gene: TRBV7-2
CDR3aa: CASSPAPGGNTIYF

j_gene: TRBJ2-7
v_gene: TRBV7-2
CDR3aa: CASSRGGSSYEQYF

j_gene: TRBJ1-6
v_gene: TRBV6-9
CDR3aa: CASRPWTVVGSPLHF

j_gene: TRBJ1-5
v_gene: TRBV28
CDR3aa: CASSLVGRYSNQPQHF

j_gene: TRBJ2-5
v_gene: TRBV15
CDR3aa: CATTEGGVETQYF

j_gene: TRBJ2-7
v_gene: TRBV18
CDR3aa: CASSPRAGQDPYEQYF

j_gene: TRBJ2-2
v_gene: TRBV18
CDR3aa: CASTGQGPESRTNTGELFF

j_gene: TRBJ2-1
v_gene: TRBV30
CDR3aa: CAWKSSRDSYNEQFF

j_gene: TRBJ1-6
v_gene: TRBV7-2
CDR3aa: CASSQSGQNNSPLHF